The 9 T cell receptor beta chains presented below share a single source sample, sequenced in a study of T cell responses to AZD1222 COVID-19 vaccine. Sequenced by immunoSEQ multiplex PCR; TCRdb stores in-frame clones only, minus some. The table includes 120,000 or so clones, 65% to 90% detected once. The source material was peripheral blood, sampled 28 days after the second AZD1222 dose. These receptor sequences come from an adult who received the AZD1222 COVID-19 vaccine.

DNA of the CDR3: TGTGCCAGCAGCTCGACTAGCGGAATCACAGATACGCAGTATTTT. As protein: CASSSTSGITDTQYF. The gene calls are TRBV6-2 or TRBV6-3 and TRBJ2-3; 9 nucleotides line up with TRBD2. The CDR3 has 15 residues. Germline CDR1 MNHEY, CDR2 SVGEGT. Trimming removed 6 bases from V and 2 bases from J; junction bases left unmatched: 6.

This chain connects TRBV7-2 to TRBJ2-4; tentatively, D is TRBD1 (5 bases). The V gene lost 0 bases and the J gene lost 4 bases, with 10 bases spanning the gap. CDR3 length: 15 amino acids. CDR1 is SGHTA, CDR2 FQGNSA, per germline. The CDR3 sequence is CASSLASAGKNIQYF. In DNA form, the CDR3 reads TGTGCCAGCAGCTTAGCATCGGCAGGGAAAAACATTCAGTACTTC.

J is TRBJ2-3 and V is TRBV16; 11 bases are shared with TRBD2. Germline V gene lookup returns CDR1 KGHSY and CDR2 FQNENV. J gave up 2 bases and V 5 bases, and 6 bases lay outside the gene matches. This CDR3 is built from 16 residues. The CDR3 reads CASSSGTSGITDTQYF. The CDR3 nucleotides read TGTGCCAGCAGCAGCGGGACTAGCGGTATCACAGATACGCAGTATTTT.

The chain joins TRBV27 to TRBJ1-4; 7 bases agree with TRBD1. CDR3 length equals 14 residues. CDR1 is MNHEY and CDR2 is SMNVEV in the germline V gene (reference sequence). The V gene end was trimmed by 4 bases and the J gene end by 7 bases; junction bases not matched to a gene: 6. This chain's CDR3 is CASSYRDSGEKLFF. DNA of the CDR3: TGTGCCAGCAGTTACCGGGACAGTGGTGAAAAACTGTTTTTT.

The chain couples TRBV6-5 to TRBJ2-3; a weak D match, TRBD2 (6 bases). Trimming left V 11 bases short and J 2 bases short, with 17 bases between. Germline loops: CDR1 MNHEY, CDR2 SVGAGI. The CDR3 spans 14 residues. The CDR3 loop is CAVTSGRPTDTQYF. The CDR3, as DNA: TGTGCCGTTACCTCCGGGAGACCCACAGATACGCAGTATTTT.

V is TRBV7-8 and J is TRBJ1-2; D call uncertain. This CDR3 has 15 amino acids. CDR1 and CDR2 from the germline V gene are SGHVS and FQNEAQ. The germline V and J ends were trimmed by 3 bases and 0 bases, with 11 bases remaining between them. The CDR3 DNA sequence: TGTGCCAGCAGCTTGGGCAGAGTCGCTAACTATGGCTACACCTTC. This encodes CASSLGRVANYGYTF. The full variable domain, its missing parts supplied by reference TRBV7-8 and TRBJ1-2, is GAGVSQSPRYKVAKRGQDVALRCDPISGHVSLFWYQQALGQGPEFLTYFQNEAQLDKSGLPSDRFFAERPEGSVSTLKIQRTQQEDSAVYLCASSLGRVANYGYTFGSGTRLTVV.

This clone was seen just once. The chain couples TRBV19 to TRBJ2-3; 8 nucleotides align to TRBD1. The CDR3 contains 15 residues. V trimming: 3 bases; J trimming: 4 bases; junction bases outside the gene matches: 6. Germline assignment: CDR1 LNHDA and CDR2 SQIVND (reference sequence). Here the CDR3 reads CASSIRAGGPDTQYF. CDR3 sequence (DNA): TGTGCCAGTAGTATCCGAGCAGGGGGCCCAGATACGCAGTATTTT.

The CDR3 spells CASLNSILQVGTGELFF. In nucleotides, the CDR3 is TGTGCCAGCCTAAACAGTATATTACAGGTTGGCACCGGGGAGCTGTTTTTT. The chain employs TRBV28 and TRBJ2-2, with D perhaps TRBD1 (5 bases). The CDR3 is 17 amino acids. Trimming stripped 8 bases from V and 4 bases from J, with 23 bases between. Looked up from germline, CDR1 is MDHEN and CDR2 is SYDVKM.

The J gene is TRBJ1-2, the V gene TRBV20-1, with TRBD1 matching 7 bases. The CDR3 covers 13 residues. The V gene's germline CDR1 is DFQATT and CDR2 SNEGSKA (reference sequence). The J segment lost 3 bases and the V segment lost 3 bases, leaving 4 bases of the junction unmatched. CDR3 amino acids: CSASTGVDYGYTF. The CDR3, as DNA: TGCAGTGCTAGTACAGGGGTCGACTATGGCTACACCTTC.